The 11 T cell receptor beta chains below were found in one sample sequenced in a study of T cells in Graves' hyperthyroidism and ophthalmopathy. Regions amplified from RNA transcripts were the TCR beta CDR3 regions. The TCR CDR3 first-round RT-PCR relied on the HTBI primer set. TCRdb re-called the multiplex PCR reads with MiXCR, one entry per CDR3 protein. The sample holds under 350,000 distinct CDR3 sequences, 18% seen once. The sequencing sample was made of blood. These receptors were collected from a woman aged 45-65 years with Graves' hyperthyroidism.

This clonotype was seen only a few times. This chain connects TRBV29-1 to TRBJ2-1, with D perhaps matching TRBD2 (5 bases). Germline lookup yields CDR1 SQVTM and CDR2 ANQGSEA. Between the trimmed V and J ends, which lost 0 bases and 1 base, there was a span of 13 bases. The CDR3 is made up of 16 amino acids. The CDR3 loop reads CSVEEGSGGSYNEQFF. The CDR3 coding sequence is TGCAGCGTTGAAGAAGGGAGCGGTGGATCCTACAATGAGCAGTTCTTC.

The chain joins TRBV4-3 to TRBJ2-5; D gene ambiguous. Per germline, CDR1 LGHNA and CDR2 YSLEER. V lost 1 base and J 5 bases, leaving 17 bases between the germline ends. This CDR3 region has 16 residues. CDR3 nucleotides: TGCGCCAGCAGCCAAGGGCCCCCAGCGTCCGGGGAGACCCAGTACTTC. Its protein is CASSQGPPASGETQYF.

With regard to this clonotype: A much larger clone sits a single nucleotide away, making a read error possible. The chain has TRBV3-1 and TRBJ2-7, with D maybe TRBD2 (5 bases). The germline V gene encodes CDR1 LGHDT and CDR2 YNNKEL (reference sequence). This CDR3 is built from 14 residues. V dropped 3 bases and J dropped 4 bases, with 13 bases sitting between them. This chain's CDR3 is CASSHLEGEYEQYF. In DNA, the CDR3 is TGTGCCAGCAGCCATTTAGAGGGCGAGTACGAGCAGTACTTC.

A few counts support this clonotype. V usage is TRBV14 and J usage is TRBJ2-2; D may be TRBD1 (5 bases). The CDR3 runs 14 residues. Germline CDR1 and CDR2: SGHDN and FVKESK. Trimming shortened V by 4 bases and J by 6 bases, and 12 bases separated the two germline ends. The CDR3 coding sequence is TGTGCCAGCAGCCCCTCGCGACAGTCCGGGGAGCTGTTTTTT. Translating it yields CASSPSRQSGELFF.

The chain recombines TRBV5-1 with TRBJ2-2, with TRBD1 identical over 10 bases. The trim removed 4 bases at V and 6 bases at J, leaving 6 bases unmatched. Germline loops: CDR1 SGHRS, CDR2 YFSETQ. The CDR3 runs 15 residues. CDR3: CASSPGTGEPGELFF. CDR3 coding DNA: TGCGCCAGCAGCCCCGGGACAGGGGAGCCCGGGGAGCTGTTTTTT. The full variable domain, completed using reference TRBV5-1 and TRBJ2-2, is KAGVTQTPRYLIKTRGQQVTLSCSPISGHRSVSWYQQTPGQGLQFLFEYFSETQRNKGNFPGRFSGRQFSNSRSEMNVSTLELGDSALYLCASSPGTGEPGELFFGEGSRLTVL.

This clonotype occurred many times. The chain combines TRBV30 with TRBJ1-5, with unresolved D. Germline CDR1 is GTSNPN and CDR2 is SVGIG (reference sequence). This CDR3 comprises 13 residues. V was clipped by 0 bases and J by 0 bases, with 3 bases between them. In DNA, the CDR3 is TGTGCCTGGAGTGTTTCTAGCAATCAGCCCCAGCATTTT. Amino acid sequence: CAWSVSSNQPQHF.

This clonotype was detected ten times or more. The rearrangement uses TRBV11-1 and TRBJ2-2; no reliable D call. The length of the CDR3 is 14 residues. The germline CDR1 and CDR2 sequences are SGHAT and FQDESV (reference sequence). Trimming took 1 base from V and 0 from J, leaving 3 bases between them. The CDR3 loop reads CASSLGANTGELFF. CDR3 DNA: TGTGCCAGCAGCTTAGGGGCGAACACCGGGGAGCTGTTTTTT.

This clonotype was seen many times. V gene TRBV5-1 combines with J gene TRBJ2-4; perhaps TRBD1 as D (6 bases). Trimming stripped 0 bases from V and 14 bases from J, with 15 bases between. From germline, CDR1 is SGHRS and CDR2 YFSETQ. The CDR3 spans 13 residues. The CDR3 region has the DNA TGCGCCAGCAGCTTGGAGGGGGACCCGATGAAGTACTTC. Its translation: CASSLEGDPMKYF. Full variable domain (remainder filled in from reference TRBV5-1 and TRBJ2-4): KAGVTQTPRYLIKTRGQQVTLSCSPISGHRSVSWYQQTPGQGLQFLFEYFSETQRNKGNFPGRFSGRQFSNSRSEMNVSTLELGDSALYLCASSLEGDPMKYFGAGTRLSVL.

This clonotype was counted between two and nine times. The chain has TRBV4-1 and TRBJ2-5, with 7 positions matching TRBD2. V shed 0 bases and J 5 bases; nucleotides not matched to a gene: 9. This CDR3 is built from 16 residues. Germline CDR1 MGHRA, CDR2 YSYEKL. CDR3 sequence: CASSQDSGGPRETQYF. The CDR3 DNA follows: TGCGCCAGCAGCCAAGATTCGGGGGGACCAAGGGAGACCCAGTACTTC.

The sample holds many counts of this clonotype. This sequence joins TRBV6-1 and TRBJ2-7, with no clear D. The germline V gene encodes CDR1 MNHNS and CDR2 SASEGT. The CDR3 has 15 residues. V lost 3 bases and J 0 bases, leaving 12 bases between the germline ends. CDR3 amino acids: CASSDEHPSSYEQYV. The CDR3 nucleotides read TGTGCCAGCAGTGATGAACATCCCAGCTCCTACGAGCAGTACGTC.

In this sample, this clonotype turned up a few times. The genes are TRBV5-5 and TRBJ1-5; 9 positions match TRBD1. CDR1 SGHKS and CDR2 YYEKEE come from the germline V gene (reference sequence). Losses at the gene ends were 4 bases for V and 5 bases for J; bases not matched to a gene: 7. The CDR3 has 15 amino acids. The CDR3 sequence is CASSEWTGAHQPQHF. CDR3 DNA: TGTGCCAGCAGCGAATGGACAGGGGCGCATCAGCCCCAGCATTTT.